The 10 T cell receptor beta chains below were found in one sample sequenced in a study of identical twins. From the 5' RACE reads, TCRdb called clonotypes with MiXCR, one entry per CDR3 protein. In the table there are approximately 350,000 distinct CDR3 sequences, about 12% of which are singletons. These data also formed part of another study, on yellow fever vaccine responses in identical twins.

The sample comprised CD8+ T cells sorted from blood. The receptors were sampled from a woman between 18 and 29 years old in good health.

DNA for the CDR3: TGCGCCAGCAGCTCAACCCACCGGGATGAGCAGTTCTTC. Translated: CASSSTHRDEQFF. The chain recombines TRBV5-1 with TRBJ2-1; D uncertain. V shed 3 bases and J shed 8 bases, with 12 bases lying between them. This CDR3 spans 13 amino acids. Germline CDR1 SGHRS, CDR2 YFSETQ.

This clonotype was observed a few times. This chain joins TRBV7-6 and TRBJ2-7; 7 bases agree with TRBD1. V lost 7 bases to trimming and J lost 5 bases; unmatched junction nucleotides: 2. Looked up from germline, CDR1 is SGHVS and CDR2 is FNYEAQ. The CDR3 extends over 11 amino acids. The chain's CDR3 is CASNQGDEQYV. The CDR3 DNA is TGTGCCAGCAACCAGGGGGACGAGCAGTACGTC.

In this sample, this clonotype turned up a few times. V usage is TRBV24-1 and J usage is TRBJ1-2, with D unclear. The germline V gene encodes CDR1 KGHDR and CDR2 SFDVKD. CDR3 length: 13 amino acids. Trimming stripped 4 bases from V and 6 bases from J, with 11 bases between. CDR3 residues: CATSEKGYDGYTF. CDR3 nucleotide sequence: TGTGCCACCAGTGAAAAAGGGTACGATGGCTACACCTTC.

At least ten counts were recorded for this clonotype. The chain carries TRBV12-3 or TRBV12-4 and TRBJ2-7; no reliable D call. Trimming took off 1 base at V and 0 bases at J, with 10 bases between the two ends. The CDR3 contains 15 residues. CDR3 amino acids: CASSLDGPSSYEQYF. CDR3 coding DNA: TGTGCCAGCAGTTTAGACGGGCCAAGCTCCTACGAGCAGTACTTC.

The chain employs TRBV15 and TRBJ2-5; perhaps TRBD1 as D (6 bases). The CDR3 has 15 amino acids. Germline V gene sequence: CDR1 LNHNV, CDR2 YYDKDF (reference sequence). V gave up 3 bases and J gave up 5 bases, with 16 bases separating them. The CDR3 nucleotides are TGTGCCACCAGCAGGGGACACCAGGGCGCCGAGACCCAGTACTTC. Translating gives CATSRGHQGAETQYF.

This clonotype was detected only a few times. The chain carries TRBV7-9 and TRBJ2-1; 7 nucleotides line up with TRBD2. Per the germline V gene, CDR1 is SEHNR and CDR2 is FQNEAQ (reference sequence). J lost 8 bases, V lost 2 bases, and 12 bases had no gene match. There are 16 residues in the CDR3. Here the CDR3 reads CASSLTGGGPTDEQFF. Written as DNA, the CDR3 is TGTGCCAGCAGCTTAACCGGGGGAGGGCCGACCGATGAGCAGTTCTTC.

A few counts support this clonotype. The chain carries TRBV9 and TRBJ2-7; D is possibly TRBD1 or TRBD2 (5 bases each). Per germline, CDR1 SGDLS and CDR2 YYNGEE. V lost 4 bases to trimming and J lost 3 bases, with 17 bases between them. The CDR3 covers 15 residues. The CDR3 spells CASSSGRDGLYEQYF. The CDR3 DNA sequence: TGTGCCAGCAGCTCTGGAAGGGACGGACTCTACGAGCAGTACTTC.

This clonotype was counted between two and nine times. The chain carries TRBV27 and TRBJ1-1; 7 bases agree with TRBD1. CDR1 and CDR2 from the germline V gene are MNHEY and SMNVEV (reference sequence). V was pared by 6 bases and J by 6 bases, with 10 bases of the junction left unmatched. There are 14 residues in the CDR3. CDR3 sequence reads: CASSPNRGPSEAFF. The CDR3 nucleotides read TGTGCCAGCAGCCCGAACAGGGGACCCTCTGAAGCTTTCTTT.

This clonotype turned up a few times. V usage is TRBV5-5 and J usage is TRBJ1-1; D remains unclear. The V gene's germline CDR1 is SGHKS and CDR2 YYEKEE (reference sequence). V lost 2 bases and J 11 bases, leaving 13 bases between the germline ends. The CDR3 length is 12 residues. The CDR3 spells CASSFGDWWAFF. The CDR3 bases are TGTGCCAGCAGCTTCGGTGACTGGTGGGCTTTCTTT. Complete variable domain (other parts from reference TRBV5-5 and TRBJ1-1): DAGVTQSPTHLIKTRGQQVTLRCSPISGHKSVSWYQQVLGQGPQFIFQYYEKEERGRGNFPDRFSARQFPNYSSELNVNALLLGDSALYLCASSFGDWWAFFGQGTRLTVV.

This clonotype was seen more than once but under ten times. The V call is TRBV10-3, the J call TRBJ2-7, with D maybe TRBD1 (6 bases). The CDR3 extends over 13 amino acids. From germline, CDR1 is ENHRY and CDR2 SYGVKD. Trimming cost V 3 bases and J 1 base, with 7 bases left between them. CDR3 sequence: CAISEGQSYEQYV. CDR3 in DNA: TGTGCCATCAGTGAAGGACAGTCCTACGAGCAGTACGTC.